Sequencing of this T cell receptor (beta chain) was carried out in a study of CD8+ T cells in alopecia areata. Study details: Tofacitinib administration to treated patients was oral, at 5 to 10 mg twice daily. Study outcomes and limitations: In lesional scalp, particularly from alopecia totalis/universalis, clonality was higher than in normal scalp.

The sample holds a few counts of this clone. What it binds is unknown. RNA, once extracted, was reverse transcribed into cDNA for use as the sequencing template. Generated by immunoSEQ multiplex PCR, the TCRdb table keeps only in-frame clones and is missing some. The sample lists 200,000 to 250,000 clones, approximately 52% seen once, with under 0.5% in the top ten. Between the trimmed V and J ends, which lost 7 bases and 4 bases, there was a span of 10 bases. The CDR3 covers 12 residues. Germline CDR1 and CDR2: SQVTM and ANQGSEA. Sorting from PBMCs produced CD4+ and CD8+ T cells. This sample comprised CD4+ T cells sorted from blood, obtained at week 0. The TCR was taken from a human donor with alopecia areata. The rearrangement links TRBV29-1 to TRBJ2-2; D unresolved. CDR3 protein: CSGGRGTGELFF. The CDR3 region has the DNA TGCAGCGGGGGAAGAGGCACCGGGGAGCTGTTTTTT.